This T cell receptor (beta chain) was sequenced for a study of blood T cells in healthy people across ages. The authors ran a second PCR of roughly 6 to 12 cycles using a sample-barcoded 5' primer and a J-beta primer mix. TCRdb reanalysed the 5' RACE reads using MiXCR and keeps one entry per CDR3 protein. The table lists 790,000 or so distinct CDR3 sequences, 35% to 50% of them singletons, with roughly 20% in the top ten. From germline, CDR1 is SGHRS and CDR2 YFSETQ. The CDR3 consists of 17 residues. Trimming removed 0 bases at V and 3 bases at J, with 19 bases between. There are many counts of this clonotype. Healthy Caucasian individuals from Russia aged 6 to 90 were enrolled as donors.

The source material was blood. This receptor was obtained from a man older than 75 in good health. This sequence joins TRBV5-1 and TRBJ2-7; D is uncertain. The CDR3, as DNA: TGCGCCAGCAGCTTGGGGGTGTCTGTCGAAAACCGCTACGAGCAGTACTTC. Its translation: CASSLGVSVENRYEQYF.